The entry below gives a single TCR beta chain sequence along with its context. The antigen is undetermined. The V gene's germline CDR1 is SGHTA and CDR2 FQGTGA. V trimming: 5 bases; J trimming: 2 bases; junction bases outside the gene matches: 7. The CDR3 has 16 residues. The data were obtained in a study of T-cell reconstitution after alpha-beta-depleted transplantation in children. The study's findings and limits: The main origin of T-cell counts and diversity one year after transplant was newly produced T cells.

For TCRbeta, the library was prepared with unique molecular identifiers. TCRdb reprocessed the PCR reads with MiXCR, giving one entry per CDR3 protein. This table has about a million distinct CDR3 sequences, 25% to 35% appearing once. The origin of this receptor is a boy under three years old who had a stem cell transplant for SCID, so the T cells may come from the graft donor. The J gene is TRBJ2-1, the V gene TRBV7-3; TRBD2 matches 9 bases. Material: PBMCs, mostly from graft donor cells, obtained 360 days after TCRalphabeta/CD19-depleted stem cell transplant. CDR3 sequence: CASSLSGGHTYNEQFF. CDR3 nucleotide sequence: TGTGCCAGCAGCCTTAGCGGGGGCCACACCTACAATGAGCAGTTCTTC.